This passage covers 18 T cell receptor beta chains from one sample sequenced in a study of identical twins. TCRdb fed the 5' RACE reads into MiXCR, producing one record per CDR3 protein. The sample holds 550,000 to 700,000 distinct CDR3 sequences, roughly 9.9% seen once. These data were likewise used in another study, on yellow fever vaccine responses in identical twins.

Sequencing used PBMCs. The receptors here all came from a woman younger than 30 in good health.

This clonotype was counted ten times or more. This rearrangement joins TRBV5-1 to TRBJ2-5; D is uncertain. V was clipped by 6 bases and J by 1 base, with 7 bases between them. The germline V gene encodes CDR1 SGHRS and CDR2 YFSETQ. The CDR3 consists of 12 residues. Written as DNA, the CDR3 is TGCGCCAGCATGGACCCCCAAGAGACCCAGTACTTC. Its protein is CASMDPQETQYF. Together with reference TRBV5-1 and TRBJ2-5, the CDR3 gives the full variable domain: KAGVTQTPRYLIKTRGQQVTLSCSPISGHRSVSWYQQTPGQGLQFLFEYFSETQRNKGNFPGRFSGRQFSNSRSEMNVSTLELGDSALYLCASMDPQETQYFGPGTRLLVL.

This clonotype was counted only a few times. The chain combines TRBV5-6 with TRBJ1-4; 8 nucleotides agree with TRBD1. Germline V lookup: CDR1 SGHDT, CDR2 YYEEEE. This CDR3 is 17 amino acids long. V shed 4 bases and J 3 bases; nucleotides not matched to a gene: 11. This CDR3 reads CASSISGRGPSNEKLFF. CDR3 coding DNA: TGTGCCAGCAGCATTTCGGGCAGGGGGCCTTCTAATGAAAAACTGTTTTTT.

The genes are TRBV25-1 and TRBJ2-3; tentative D call: TRBD2 (5 bases). CDR1 is MGHDK and CDR2 is SYGVNS in the germline V gene. The CDR3 spans 16 residues. With 2 bases removed from V and 7 bases from J, the gap between germline ends came to 19 bases. The CDR3 spells CASSEREPTWRNTQYF. DNA for the CDR3: TGTGCCAGCAGTGAACGAGAGCCCACCTGGAGGAATACGCAGTATTTT.

The V call is TRBV11-2, the J call TRBJ2-3; perhaps TRBD1 as D (6 bases). The ends were cut back, 5 bases at V and 2 bases at J, with 29 bases in the middle. The germline CDR1 and CDR2 sequences are SGHAT and FQNNGV. The CDR3 extends over 20 amino acids. The CDR3 DNA sequence: TGTGCCAGCAGCCAGCTGAGGGGGAGCACTTCGTTGGGCGTCACAGATACGCAGTATTTT. Translation: CASSQLRGSTSLGVTDTQYF.

This clonotype was seen repeatedly, ten times or more. The genes are TRBV12-3 or TRBV12-4 and TRBJ2-5, with D perhaps assigned TRBD1 or TRBD2 (5 bases each). Trimming removed 0 bases from V and 4 bases from J, with 12 bases in between. The CDR3 is made up of 15 amino acids. CDR3 sequence reads: CASSLAGPWGETQYF. The CDR3 DNA reads as TGTGCCAGCAGTTTAGCGGGACCCTGGGGAGAGACCCAGTACTTC.

At least ten counts were recorded for this clonotype. The V gene is TRBV7-2, the J gene TRBJ2-4; 9 positions agree with TRBD2. V gave up 1 base and J gave up 5 bases; unmatched junction bases: 9. The germline V gene encodes CDR1 SGHTA and CDR2 FQGNSA. This CDR3 contains 17 residues. The CDR3 sequence is CASSLVGSGSPQNIQYF. The CDR3, as DNA: TGTGCCAGCAGCTTAGTTGGTAGCGGGAGCCCCCAAAACATTCAGTACTTC.

This clonotype turned up a few times. The chain carries TRBV18 and TRBJ1-5; D unclear. The CDR3 extends over 14 amino acids. In germline, CDR1 is KGHSH, CDR2 LQKENI. V was cut by 3 bases and J by 7 bases, with 13 bases left in between. CDR3 coding DNA: TGTGCCAGCTCACCTCCTGGGGAGGAGCAGCCCCAGCATTTT. As protein: CASSPPGEEQPQHF.

The J gene is TRBJ2-5, the V gene TRBV6-1; TRBD2 matches 10 bases. The germline V gene encodes CDR1 MNHNS and CDR2 SASEGT. The V gene end was trimmed by 7 bases and the J gene end by 1 base; junction bases not matched to a gene: 6. The CDR3 spans 15 residues. CDR3 protein: CASTELAGTQETQYF. CDR3 DNA sequence: TGTGCCAGCACCGAACTAGCGGGAACCCAAGAGACCCAGTACTTC.

The J gene is TRBJ2-7, the V gene TRBV11-2, with D perhaps TRBD2 (6 bases). The CDR3 spans 16 residues. Trimming took off 4 bases at V and 0 bases at J, with 16 bases between the two ends. CDR1 SGHAT and CDR2 FQNNGV come from the germline V gene. The CDR3 sequence: CASSWGTFPDSYEQYF. CDR3 in DNA: TGTGCCAGCAGCTGGGGGACTTTCCCTGACTCCTACGAGCAGTACTTC.

This clonotype was counted only a few times. This chain connects TRBV20-1 to TRBJ2-1; weak D call: TRBD1 (5 bases). There are 13 residues in the CDR3. V was shortened by 5 bases and J by 8 bases, with 16 bases between the two germline ends. Per the germline V gene, CDR1 is DFQATT and CDR2 is SNEGSKA (reference sequence). CDR3 sequence reads: CSAPPVRAYEQFF. The CDR3 DNA is TGCAGTGCTCCCCCGGTCAGGGCCTATGAGCAGTTCTTC.

This clonotype was seen ten or more times. The chain links TRBV20-1 to TRBJ2-7; the match to TRBD1 covers 8 bases. Germline-derived CDR1 and CDR2 are DFQATT and SNEGSKA (reference sequence). This CDR3 has 11 amino acids. J gave up 6 bases and V 4 bases, and 2 bases lay outside the gene matches. CDR3 sequence (DNA): TGCAGTGCTAAGACAGGGGCCGAGCAGTACTTC. Translated, it gives CSAKTGAEQYF.

This clonotype was observed a few times. Here the CDR3 reads CASSQEGMTSVPDTQYF. The CDR3 bases are TGCGCCAGCAGCCAAGAAGGAATGACTAGCGTCCCAGATACGCAGTATTTT. The chain uses TRBV4-3 and TRBJ2-3, with 8 bases aligning to TRBD2. The V segment lost 0 bases and the J segment 4 bases; nucleotides outside the gene matches: 9. The germline gives CDR1 LGHNA, CDR2 YSLEER. The CDR3 totals 17 residues.

There are many counts of this clonotype. This rearrangement joins TRBV6-5 to TRBJ1-6; D unclear. CDR1 and CDR2 (germline): MNHEY, SVGAGI. The V end lost 6 bases, the J end lost 6 bases, and 6 bases lay between the germline ends. The CDR3 is 12 residues long. The CDR3 loop reads CASRSSNSPLHF. The CDR3 DNA is TGTGCCAGCAGATCGAGTAATTCACCCCTCCACTTT.

This clonotype showed up many times. The V gene is TRBV7-2, the J gene TRBJ2-1, with unresolved D. V lost 1 base, J lost 3 bases, and 10 bases lay in between. The CDR3 totals 15 residues. Germline V lookup: CDR1 SGHTA, CDR2 FQGNSA. CDR3: CASSLDIAVYNEQFF. The CDR3 region has the DNA TGTGCCAGCAGCTTAGATATTGCGGTCTACAATGAGCAGTTCTTC. Looking up the rest from reference TRBV7-2 and TRBJ2-1 gives the full variable domain: GAGVSQSPSNKVTEKGKDVELRCDPISGHTALYWYRQSLGQGLEFLIYFQGNSAPDKSGLPSDRFSAERTGGSVSTLTIQRTQQEDSAVYLCASSLDIAVYNEQFFGPGTRLTVL.

This clonotype was seen more than once but under ten times. The chain uses TRBV28 and TRBJ2-1; D gene uncertain. This CDR3 is 16 amino acids long. Germline V gene data show CDR1 as MDHEN and CDR2 as SYDVKM. V was trimmed by 6 bases and J by 6 bases, leaving 21 bases between them. Here the CDR3 DNA reads TGTGCCAGCAGCCCTCGACCCGGGCTACATTTCAATGAGCAGTTCTTC. Its translation is CASSPRPGLHFNEQFF.

The chain has TRBV4-2 and TRBJ1-5; D is uncertain. Trimming removed 1 base at V and 1 base at J, with 8 bases between. There are 15 residues in the CDR3. Germline loops: CDR1 LGHNA, CDR2 YNFKEQ. The CDR3 DNA reads as TGTGCCAGCAGCCAAGGAGATTGGAGCAATCAGCCCCAGCATTTT. Amino acid sequence: CASSQGDWSNQPQHF.

This clonotype has more than one count but fewer than ten. This sequence joins TRBV19 and TRBJ1-5; TRBD1 might be the D (5 bases). Germline V gene lookup returns CDR1 LNHDA and CDR2 SQIVND (reference sequence). V was pared by 8 bases and J by 4 bases, with 9 bases between. CDR3 size: 12 residues. The CDR3 coding sequence is TGTGCCAGTGGGGACCGTAATCAGCCCCAGCATTTT. Protein sequence: CASGDRNQPQHF. Full variable domain (rest looked up from reference TRBV19 and TRBJ1-5): DGGITQSPKYLFRKEGQNVTLSCEQNLNHDAMYWYRQDPGQGLRLIYYSQIVNDFQKGDIAEGYSVSREKKESFPLTVTSAQKNPTAFYLCASGDRNQPQHFGDGTRLSIL.

This clonotype was detected many times. The chain recombines TRBV24-1 with TRBJ2-1, with 11 nucleotides matching TRBD1. The CDR3 contains 15 residues. Trimming at V came to 3 bases and at J to 5 bases, leaving 2 bases not matched to a gene. The germline gives CDR1 KGHDR, CDR2 SFDVKD. CDR3 DNA: TGTGCCACCAGTGATCCGGGACAGGGGGACAATGAGCAGTTCTTC. Amino acid sequence: CATSDPGQGDNEQFF.